Listed below are T cell receptor beta chains from one sample, sequenced in a study of tumor-infiltrating lymphocytes in primary liver carcinoma. TCRdb reanalysed the multiplex PCR reads using MiXCR and keeps one entry per CDR3 protein. Among about 50,000 distinct CDR3 sequences listed, over 65% were seen once. What was sequenced was liver tumor tissue from sampling region 5. Every receptor here comes from a man aged 35 to 55 with primary liver carcinoma and hepatitis B virus infection. CDR3s include the opening cysteine and the closing phenylalanine or tryptophan. The D gene is left open where the match is weak. Clone size is not always given. Where it is, it says once, few, many or a class for expanded clones.

D: NA
V: TRBV11-1
J: TRBJ1-6
size: NA
CDR3: CARKLTLVSPLHF
DNA: TGTGCCAGGAAGCTGACACTGGTTTCACCCCTCCACTTT

D: NA
V: TRBV29-1
J: TRBJ2-5
size: NA
CDR3: CSIEDAGQGDTQYF
DNA: TGCAGCATTGAAGATGCCGGACAAGGAGATACCCAGTACTTC

D: NA
V: TRBV2
J: TRBJ2-2
size: many
CDR3: CASSEGSGRTGELFF
DNA: TGTGCCAGCAGTGAAGGTTCCGGGCGCACCGGGGAGCTGTTTTTT

D: TRBD2
V: TRBV11-2
J: TRBJ2-3
size: NA
CDR3: CACNSGLAGVLDTQYF
DNA: TGTGCCTGCAACTCGGGACTAGCGGGAGTGTTGGATACGCAGTATTTT

D: TRBD2
V: TRBV4-3
J: TRBJ2-3
size: NA
CDR3: CASSQVLPSGISGRADTQYF
DNA: TGCGCCAGCAGCCAAGTTCTTCCCTCCGGGATTAGCGGGAGAGCGGATACGCAGTATTTT

D: NA
V: TRBV28
J: TRBJ2-1
size: NA
CDR3: CASSPYTISYNEQFF
DNA: TGTGCCAGCAGTCCGTACACCATCTCCTACAATGAGCAGTTCTTC

D: NA
V: TRBV24-1
J: TRBJ1-4
size: NA
CDR3: CATSSTSSEKLYF
DNA: TGTGCCACCAGTTCTACTTCTAGTGAAAAACTGTATTTT

D: TRBD1
V: TRBV29-1
J: TRBJ2-7
size: NA
CDR3: CSVGTGVEQYF
DNA: TGCAGCGTTGGGACAGGGGTCGAGCAGTACTTC

D: NA
V: TRBV11-1
J: TRBJ2-3
size: NA
CDR3: CASSSGGSSVGVRTDTHYF
DNA: TGTGCCAGCAGCTCTGGGGGAAGCTCTGTTGGAGTCCGCACAGATACACATTATTTT

D: NA
V: TRBV4-2
J: TRBJ2-6
size: medium-sized
CDR3: CASRPGTAGANVLTF
DNA: TGTGCCAGCAGACCCGGGACGGCTGGGGCCAACGTCCTGACTTTC

D: TRBD1
V: TRBV5-1
J: TRBJ2-2
size: once
CDR3: CASSDRVPNTVEQFF
DNA: TGCGCTAGCAGCGACAGGGTCCCGAACACCGTGGAGCAGTTTTTT

D: TRBD1
V: TRBV11-2
J: TRBJ2-6
size: NA
CDR3: CASSMGGDRGISLSGAYVLTF
DNA: TGTGCCAGTAGCATGGGAGGAGACAGGGGCATTTCCCTCTCTGGGGCCTACGTCCTGACTTTC

D: NA
V: TRBV4-1
J: TRBJ1-5
size: NA
CDR3: CASSEDRSTQPQHF
DNA: TGCGCCAGCAGCGAAGATCGGAGCACCCAGCCCCAACATTTT

D: NA
V: TRBV5-8
J: TRBJ2-1
size: NA
CDR3: CASSPSVMGDYEQLF
DNA: TGTGCCAGCAGCCCCTCAGTAATGGGAGACTATGAGCAGCTCTTC

D: TRBD1
V: TRBV10-3
J: TRBJ1-5
size: NA
CDR3: CAVSGTGCTDTQHF
DNA: TGTGCCGTATCCGGGACAGGGTGCACAGATACGCAGCATTTT

D: NA
V: TRBV5-4
J: TRBJ1-1
size: NA
CDR3: CASSLRQGEDTEAFF
DNA: TGTGCCAGCAGCTTGCGACAAGGCGAGGACACTGAAGCTTTCTTT

D: NA
V: TRBV6-1
J: TRBJ2-2
size: NA
CDR3: CANSRVFTGELFF
DNA: TGTGCCAACAGTCGGGTTTTCACCGGAGAGCTGTTTTTT

D: NA
V: TRBV11-1
J: TRBJ2-3
size: NA
CDR3: CASSLSRESTDTQYF
DNA: TGTGCCAGCAGTTTATCGAGGGAGAGCACAGACACGCAGTATTTT

D: NA
V: TRBV10-2
J: TRBJ1-5
size: NA
CDR3: CASIAEFDQPQHF
DNA: TGCGCCAGCATAGCAGAATTCGATCAGCCCCAGCATTTT

D: TRBD1
V: TRBV5-5
J: TRBJ2-3
size: NA
CDR3: CASSRDRGRSDTQYF
DNA: TGTGCCAGCAGTCGGGACAGGGGGAGATCAGATACGCAGTATTTT

D: NA
V: TRBV20-1
J: TRBJ2-7
size: few
CDR3: CSARDPGASYEQYF
DNA: TGCAGTGCTAGAGATCCTGGGGCCTCCTACGAGCAGTACTTC

D: TRBD1
V: TRBV29-1
J: TRBJ2-5
size: once
CDR3: CGAEADRGGAETQYF
DNA: TGCGGCGCTGAAGCGGACAGGGGGGGAGCAGAGACCCAGTACTTC

D: NA
V: TRBV4-3
J: TRBJ2-1
size: NA
CDR3: CASSQGRGDQFF
DNA: TGCGCCAGCAGCCAGGGAAGGGGAGATCAGTTCTTC

D: NA
V: TRBV19
J: TRBJ1-5
size: NA
CDR3: CAISSLGDRQPQHF
DNA: TGTGCCATTAGTTCCTTGGGGGATCGGCAGCCCCAGCATTTT

D: NA
V: TRBV5-6
J: TRBJ2-1
size: NA
CDR3: CASSLRVGALNEQFF
DNA: TGTGCCAGCAGTTTGCGGGTAGGGGCCTTAAATGAGCAGTTCTTC

D: TRBD1
V: TRBV5-6
J: TRBJ1-1
size: NA
CDR3: CASSLVGGTVRNTEAFF
DNA: TGTGCCAGCAGCTTGGTCGGTGGGACAGTGCGGAACACTGAGGCTTTCTTT

D: NA
V: TRBV7-2
J: TRBJ1-2
size: NA
CDR3: CASSFPTEGRGYTF
DNA: TGTGCCAGCAGCTTTCCAACGGAGGGTCGAGGCTACACCTTC

D: TRBD2
V: TRBV6-1
J: TRBJ2-1
size: NA
CDR3: CASSIGTSGQCEQFF
DNA: TGTGCCAGCAGTATCGGGACTAGCGGCCAATGTGAGCAGTTCTTC

D: TRBD1
V: TRBV5-5
J: TRBJ2-3
size: once
CDR3: CASSLSDGTDTPYF
DNA: TGTGCCAGCAGCTTGAGTGACGGGACAGATACGCCGTATTTT

D: TRBD1
V: TRBV28
J: TRBJ1-1
size: NA
CDR3: CAKRITGDEAFF
DNA: TGTGCCAAGAGGATCACAGGGGATGAAGCTTTCTTT

D: NA
V: TRBV6-2/TRBV6-3
J: TRBJ2-7
size: NA
CDR3: CASSYEVPYEHYF
DNA: TGTGCTAGCAGTTACGAGGTACCATACGAGCATTACTTC

D: TRBD1
V: TRBV28
J: TRBJ2-7
size: NA
CDR3: CASRSTGAYERYF
DNA: TGTGCCAGTAGATCGACAGGGGCCTACGAGCGGTACTTC

D: NA
V: TRBV18
J: TRBJ1-6
size: once
CDR3: CASSPPSRGSNSPIHF
DNA: TGTGCCAGCTCACCCCCCAGCCGTGGAAGTAATTCACCCATCCACTTT

D: TRBD2
V: TRBV11-1
J: TRBJ2-5
size: NA
CDR3: CVSTLTGPAGETLYF
DNA: TGTGTCAGCACCCTCACGGGACCAGCGGGAGAGACCCTGTACTTC

D: TRBD2
V: TRBV7-9
J: TRBJ2-1
size: NA
CDR3: CASSLATSGGSSYNEQFF
DNA: TGTGCCAGCAGCCTCGCGACTAGCGGGGGAAGCTCCTACAATGAGCAGTTCTTC

D: NA
V: TRBV5-1
J: TRBJ1-1
size: many
CDR3: CASSLRGDTEAFF
DNA: TGCGCCAGCAGCTTAAGGGGAGACACTGAAGCTTTCTTT

D: TRBD1
V: TRBV28
J: TRBJ1-4
size: NA
CDR3: CASSFGDRFAINEKLFF
DNA: TGTGCCAGCAGTTTTGGGGACAGATTTGCAATTAATGAAAAACTGTTTTTC

D: NA
V: TRBV28
J: TRBJ2-1
size: NA
CDR3: CASSIQGGKKYDEQFF
DNA: TGTGCCAGCAGTATCCAGGGGGGGAAAAAGTACGATGAGCAGTTCTTC

D: NA
V: TRBV29-1
J: TRBJ1-4
size: NA
CDR3: CRVERAGREKKLFF
DNA: TGCAGGGTTGAACGGGCAGGCAGGGAGAAAAAACTGTTTTTT

D: NA
V: TRBV4-1
J: TRBJ1-3
size: NA
CDR3: CASSPQGHLSSGNTIYF
DNA: TGCGCCAGCAGCCCCCAGGGGCACCTCAGCTCTGGGAACACCATATATTTT

D: NA
V: TRBV6-5
J: TRBJ2-7
size: NA
CDR3: CASSYNLVSSYNEQYF
DNA: TGTGCCAGCAGTTATAATCTAGTGAGCTCCTACAATGAGCAGTACTTC

D: NA
V: TRBV10-3
J: TRBJ1-1
size: NA
CDR3: CAIRQEGTEAFF
DNA: TGTGCCATCAGGCAGGAGGGCACTGAAGCTTTCTTC

D: TRBD1
V: TRBV11-1
J: TRBJ2-7
size: NA
CDR3: CDSRGKRPYEQHF
DNA: TGTGACAGCAGGGGGAAGAGACCCTACGAGCAGCACTTC

D: NA
V: TRBV11-1
J: TRBJ2-2
size: NA
CDR3: CASSIWAITGELIF
DNA: TGTGCCAGCAGCATATGGGCAATCACCGGGGAGCTGATTTTT

D: NA
V: TRBV30
J: TRBJ1-2
size: NA
CDR3: CAWSAQIGDHGYTF
DNA: TGTGCCTGGAGTGCCCAGATAGGGGATCATGGTTACACCTTC

D: NA
V: TRBV30
J: TRBJ1-2
size: few
CDR3: CASPGWTRSVDGYTF
DNA: TGTGCCAGCCCCGGCTGGACAAGGTCGGTGGATGGCTACACCTTC

D: NA
V: TRBV29-1
J: TRBJ1-5
size: once
CDR3: CSSGGGANQPHHF
DNA: TGCAGCTCCGGAGGGGGGGCGAATCAGCCCCACCATTTT

D: NA
V: TRBV11-2
J: TRBJ2-6
size: NA
CDR3: CATQWPRFGANILTF
DNA: TGTGCCACCCAGTGGCCGCGCTTTGGGGCCAACATCCTGACTTTC

D: TRBD1
V: TRBV6-2/TRBV6-3
J: TRBJ2-7
size: NA
CDR3: CVSGGTGAYEQYF
DNA: TGTGTCAGCGGAGGGACAGGGGCCTACGAGCAATACTTC

D: TRBD1
V: TRBV7-9
J: TRBJ2-7
size: NA
CDR3: CASSPLTGPYEQYF
DNA: TGTGCCAGCAGCCCCCTGACAGGGCCCTACGAGCAGTACTTC

D: TRBD2
V: TRBV29-1
J: TRBJ2-7
size: few
CDR3: CSARTSGNSRHYEQYF
DNA: TGCAGCGCGCGGACTAGCGGGAACTCAAGACATTACGAGCAGTACTTC

D: NA
V: TRBV11-2
J: TRBJ2-7
size: NA
CDR3: CASSFQQGEQYF
DNA: TGTGCCAGCAGCTTCCAACAGGGCGAGCAGTACTTC